The next 19 T cell receptor beta chains were all read from a single sample in a study. Treg sorting used a CD4+CD25+CD127-/low gate. TCRdb redid the calling of the 5' RACE reads with MiXCR, one entry per CDR3 protein. The data contain about 9,800 distinct CDR3 sequences, more than 20% of them singletons. The sequenced sample consisted of Tregs sorted from blood. The receptors shown here come from a female donor with breast cancer.

In regard to this clonotype: One junction end does not reproduce the germline sequence, and a read error may be involved. This chain uses TRBV20-1 with TRBJ2-7, with 10 bases matching TRBD2. CDR1 and CDR2 from the germline V gene are DFQATT and SNEGSKA (reference sequence). The CDR3 consists of 14 residues. The CDR3 region has the DNA TGCAGTGCTAACCCTAGCGGGAGTTCCTACGAGCGGTACTTC. It codes for CSANPSGSSYERYF.

This clonotype is categorized as medium-sized. The rearrangement joins TRBV3-1 to TRBJ1-3; the match to TRBD1 covers 7 bases. The CDR3 extends over 14 amino acids. The V segment lost 5 bases and the J segment 4 bases; nucleotides outside the gene matches: 5. Germline lookup yields CDR1 LGHDT and CDR2 YNNKEL (reference sequence). The CDR3 DNA is TGTGCCAGCAGCTTCGGGACAGTCGGAAACACCATATATTTT. This codes for CASSFGTVGNTIYF.

This clonotype was recorded many times. V gene TRBV5-1 combines with J gene TRBJ2-7; D is tentatively TRBD1 or TRBD2 (5 bases each). Germline V gene lookup returns CDR1 SGHRS and CDR2 YFSETQ. V was pared by 4 bases and J by 0 bases, with 14 bases between. This CDR3 has 15 residues. CDR3 sequence reads: CASSPSGRSSYEQYF. The CDR3 DNA sequence: TGCGCCAGCAGCCCTTCGGGGCGTAGCTCCTACGAGCAGTACTTC.

This clonotype has ten or more counts. The chain is built from TRBV14 and TRBJ2-7; D is uncertain. The ends were cut back, 2 bases at V and 3 bases at J, with 8 bases in the middle. Germline V lookup: CDR1 SGHDN, CDR2 FVKESK. The CDR3 totals 13 residues. CDR3 DNA: TGTGCCAGCAGCCAATTAGGGAACTACGAGCAGTACTTC. It codes for CASSQLGNYEQYF. Combining the CDR3 with reference TRBV14 and TRBJ2-7 gives the whole variable domain EAGVTQFPSHSVIEKGQTVTLRCDPISGHDNLYWYRRVMGKEIKFLLHFVKESKQDESGMPNNRFLAERTGGTYSTLKVQPAELEDSGVYFCASSQLGNYEQYFGPGTRLTVT.

This clonotype was seen at least ten times. The gene calls are TRBV9 and TRBJ1-5, with TRBD1 matching 10 bases. Germline assignment: CDR1 SGDLS and CDR2 YYNGEE. Trimming took 0 bases from V and 6 from J; bases not matched to a gene: 0. The CDR3 is made up of 14 amino acids. DNA of the CDR3: TGTGCCAGCAGCGTAGGGACAGGGGGTCAGCCCCAGCATTTT. Its translation: CASSVGTGGQPQHF.

Notes on this clonotype: This could be a read error, since a much larger clone is one nucleotide away. The V gene is TRBV20-1, the J gene TRBJ2-7; possibly TRBD1 for D (5 bases). Germline loops: CDR1 DFQATT, CDR2 SNEGSKA (reference sequence). CDR3 length equals 13 residues. CDR3 loop: CSARRRVWGEQHF. CDR3 sequence (DNA): TGCAGTGCTAGACGCAGGGTGTGGGGCGAGCAGCACTTC.

This clonotype qualifies as medium-sized (0.01 to 0.1%). The V and J genes are TRBV6-5 and TRBJ2-1; TRBD1 or TRBD2 may be the D gene (5 bases each). The CDR3 is 14 amino acids. Germline V gene sequence: CDR1 MNHEY, CDR2 SVGAGI. Deletions cut 0 bases from V and 5 bases from J, with 8 bases between. The CDR3 protein is CASSYSRGHNEQFF. The CDR3 nucleotides read TGTGCCAGCAGTTACTCGAGGGGCCACAATGAGCAGTTCTTC.

The chain joins TRBV7-8 to TRBJ2-1; D perhaps matches TRBD2 (6 bases). Trimming took off 8 bases at V and 3 bases at J, with 8 bases between the two ends. The CDR3 has 12 amino acids. CDR1 and CDR2 from the germline V gene are SGHVS and FQNEAQ. The CDR3 loop is CASWTNYNEQFF. The CDR3 nucleotides are TGTGCCAGCTGGACTAACTACAATGAGCAGTTCTTC.

This clonotype was counted at least ten times. CDR3 region: CSGGLAGNNEQFF. The CDR3 DNA is TGCAGTGGGGGACTAGCGGGGAACAATGAGCAGTTCTTC. The V call is TRBV20-1, the J call TRBJ2-1, with 13 bases identical to TRBD2. V lost 7 bases to trimming and J lost 5 bases; unmatched junction nucleotides: 2. Germline V gene data show CDR1 as DFQATT and CDR2 as SNEGSKA (reference sequence). This CDR3 is 13 amino acids long.

The chain combines TRBV4-1 with TRBJ2-3; D remains unclear. Trimming shortened V by 4 bases and J by 8 bases, and 13 bases separated the two germline ends. The CDR3 spans 13 residues. CDR1 and CDR2 (germline): MGHRA, YSYEKL. Here the CDR3 reads CASSLPDSPTQYF. CDR3 coding DNA: TGCGCCAGCAGCCTCCCAGACTCACCTACGCAGTATTTT.

This clonotype came up many times. The chain is built from TRBV20-1 and TRBJ2-7, with a possible D match to TRBD2 (5 bases). Germline CDR1 and CDR2: DFQATT and SNEGSKA (reference sequence). The CDR3 totals 14 residues. The V and J ends lost 5 bases and 1 base respectively, with 15 bases between them. As DNA, the CDR3 is TGCAGTGCTTCCGCCAAGCGGTTGTCCTACGAGCAGTACTTC. This encodes CSASAKRLSYEQYF.

A note on this clonotype: No conserved phenylalanine or tryptophan ends this CDR3, so it is likely a read error. This sequence joins TRBV6-5 and TRBJ2-1; 11 bases are a match to TRBD2. CDR3 length equals 19 residues. Germline V gene data show CDR1 as MNHEY and CDR2 as SVGAGI. CDR3 in DNA: TGTGCCAGCAGTTACTCTCCGGGACTAGCGGTTGAACCTTACAACGAGCAGTTCTCC. Translating gives CASSYSPGLAVEPYNEQFS.

In regard to this clonotype: Sequence at one end of the junction differs from germline and may be a read error. The chain links TRBV12-3 or TRBV12-4 to TRBJ2-1; D uncertain. CDR3 size: 13 residues. This CDR3 reads CASSFSTYSEQFF. The CDR3 DNA follows: TGTGCCAGCAGTTTTAGCACCTACAGTGAGCAGTTCTTC.

Points on this clonotype: This clone may be a read error of a much larger clone one base away. The chain combines TRBV24-1 with TRBJ2-1; D not certain. This CDR3 has 12 amino acids. CDR1 KGHDR and CDR2 SFDVKD come from the germline V gene. Trimming shortened V by 9 bases and J by 7 bases, and 12 bases separated the two germline ends. The CDR3 reads CATGIGYNEQFF. CDR3 sequence (DNA): TGTGCCACCGGGATAGGGTATAATGAGCAGTTCTTC.

By frequency in the sample, this clonotype is medium-sized. The genes are TRBV7-9 and TRBJ1-5, with D tentatively TRBD1 (5 bases). V gave up 1 base and J gave up 7 bases, with 11 bases separating them. CDR1 and CDR2 (germline): SEHNR, FQNEAQ (reference sequence). The CDR3 is 14 amino acids. The CDR3 region has the DNA TGTGCCAGCAGCTTAGAAGGGACTAGGCAGCCCCAGCATTTT. This codes for CASSLEGTRQPQHF.

By share, this clonotype counts as medium-sized. The chain combines TRBV6-5 with TRBJ2-3, with D possibly called TRBD1 or TRBD2 (5 bases each). V was cut by 10 bases and J by 4 bases, with 21 bases left in between. Per the germline V gene, CDR1 is MNHEY and CDR2 is SVGAGI. The CDR3 extends over 15 amino acids. The CDR3 sequence is CATAALGTSADTQYF. In DNA form, the CDR3 reads TGTGCCACCGCCGCTCTTGGGACCTCTGCAGATACGCAGTATTTT.

This clonotype was observed many times. The chain has TRBV2 and TRBJ2-7; TRBD1 or TRBD2 may be the D gene (5 bases each). The CDR3 sequence is 15 residues long. Trimming took 3 bases from V and 2 from J, leaving 14 bases between them. Germline V CDR1 and CDR2: SNHLY, FYNNEI. CDR3: CASSEGPSVAYEQYF. CDR3 sequence (DNA): TGTGCCAGCAGTGAGGGACCAAGCGTGGCCTACGAGCAGTACTTC.

The chain links TRBV4-2 to TRBJ2-1; D perhaps matches TRBD2 (6 bases). Germline V gene lookup returns CDR1 LGHNA and CDR2 YNFKEQ. Trimming removed 3 bases at V and 3 bases at J, with 18 bases between. The CDR3 is 17 amino acids. This CDR3 reads CASSQELGWRDYNEQFF. As DNA, the CDR3 is TGTGCCAGCAGCCAGGAACTAGGTTGGAGGGACTACAATGAGCAGTTCTTC.

This clonotype turned up a few times. The rearrangement uses TRBV18 and TRBJ1-5, with D possibly being TRBD1 (6 bases). This CDR3 spans 15 amino acids. Germline V lookup: CDR1 KGHSH, CDR2 LQKENI. V shed 1 base and J shed 4 bases, with 11 bases lying between them. The CDR3 DNA reads as TGTGCCAGCTCACCACTCGAAGGGACAAATCAGCCCCAGCATTTT. Its protein is CASSPLEGTNQPQHF.